This entry concerns a single TCR beta chain. Its specificity is not known. The data belong to a study of regulatory T cells in long-lasting Graves disease. Overall study context: The term persistent Graves' disease signified upward of 5 years on antithyroid drugs with positive TSH receptor antibodies.

The time point here: persistent/refractory GD, antithyroid drugs over 5 years with positive TRAb. PBMC RNA served as the TCR library source. This CDR3 spans 13 amino acids. Per germline, CDR1 SGHTA and CDR2 FQGNSA. Between the trimmed V and J ends, which lost 5 bases and 5 bases, there was a span of 10 bases. Overall study results and limits: Samples came from peripheral blood alone, without thyroid tissue. Newly diagnosed disease favored TRBV20-1 and TRBJ2-1 over persistent disease.

CDR3-region Arm-PCR and iRepertoire HTBI primers produced the TCR beta libraries. Authors' methods: Across all samples, about 60 TRBV segments and more than 11 TRBJ segments were identified. A single record per CDR3 protein comes from TCRdb applying MiXCR to the multiplex PCR reads. TCRdb, rather than the study authors, made the V and J calls. Here the sample spans 360,000 or so distinct CDR3 sequences, roughly 23% being singletons. The sequence derives from a woman between 35 and 50 years old with Graves disease. The sequencing used peripheral blood mononuclear cells (PBMCs), collected when the disease was refractory, from a patient treated with antithyroid drugs. This chain uses TRBV7-2 with TRBJ1-3, with a tentative D call TRBD1 (5 bases). CDR3: CASSKGRRNTIYF. DNA of the CDR3: TGTGCCAGCAGCAAGGGACGTAGAAACACCATATATTTT.